Here is one T cell receptor beta chain with its context. The source of the sample is a study of shared clonotypes between healthy human individuals. For the study at large: CD4 naive and memory got three plates each, CD8 naive two, CD8 memory one.

V shed 0 bases, J shed 8 bases, and the junction held 7 bases outside the gene matches. The germline V gene encodes CDR1 SGHKS and CDR2 YYEKEE (reference sequence). CDR3 size: 15 residues. Data came from immunoSEQ multiplex PCR; TCRdb stores just in-frame clones and leaves some out. The sample contains roughly 1.4 million clones, 98% of which appear only once. The chain is built from TRBV5-5 and TRBJ2-1; 8 bases are shared with TRBD1. Sequencing was performed on naive CD4+ T cells sorted from blood. Subset defined: CD45RA+ positively selected. The source of this sequence is a man aged 25 to 40 in good health. The CDR3 loop reads CASSLARTGRYEQFF. DNA for the CDR3: TGTGCCAGCAGCTTGGCCCGGACAGGGCGGTATGAGCAGTTCTTC. The whole variable domain, remainder taken from reference TRBV5-5 and TRBJ2-1, is DAGVTQSPTHLIKTRGQQVTLRCSPISGHKSVSWYQQVLGQGPQFIFQYYEKEERGRGNFPDRFSARQFPNYSSELNVNALLLGDSALYLCASSLARTGRYEQFFGPGTRLTVL.